This T cell receptor beta chain is drawn from a study of shared clonotypes between healthy human individuals. Whole-study results and caveats: Rarefaction revealed incomplete sorted-subset sequencing despite large depth.

At the deep level, the assay was run. The method was immunoSEQ multiplex PCR; TCRdb's version includes in-frame clones alone and lacks a portion of them. This sample has more than 400,000 clones, with 90% to 96% found just once. CD4+ cell separation produced CD45RA+ naive and CD45RA-negative memory subsets. The germline V gene encodes CDR1 LNHDA and CDR2 SQIVND (reference sequence). The CDR3 is 13 amino acids. Trimming shortened V by 10 bases and J by 8 bases, and 17 bases separated the two germline ends. A note on this clone: What it binds is not known.

This TCR derives from a woman under 40 in good health. The sequenced material came from naive CD4+ T cells sorted from blood. Indicated subset: CD45RA+ positively selected. The chain combines TRBV19 with TRBJ1-4; D not certain. CDR3 nucleotides: TGTGCCACCGGACCCGCGGAGGGAGAAAAACTGTTTTTT. Amino acid sequence: CATGPAEGEKLFF.